One and the same sample provided the 20 T cell receptor beta chains below, sequenced in a study of T cell responses to AZD1222 COVID-19 vaccine. Sequencing was performed with immunoSEQ multiplex PCR; in TCRdb, only in-frame clones are kept and a portion is missing. Among 140,000 to 150,000 clones listed, roughly 90% were seen once. This specimen was peripheral blood, taken 28 days after the second AZD1222 dose. The origin of the receptors is an adult who received the AZD1222 COVID-19 vaccine.

V and J are TRBV6-5 and TRBJ1-2; 9 bases map to TRBD1. This CDR3 has 14 residues. The germline gives CDR1 MNHEY, CDR2 SVGAGI. The junction had 3 bases not matched to a gene; V was cut back by 5 bases and J by 2 bases. The CDR3 reads CASSRTGVNYGYTF. CDR3 nucleotides: TGTGCCAGCAGTAGGACAGGGGTGAACTATGGCTACACCTTC.

V usage is TRBV28 and J usage is TRBJ2-7; 7 nucleotides align to TRBD1. Germline V CDR1 and CDR2: MDHEN, SYDVKM. This CDR3 contains 18 residues. V lost 5 bases to trimming and J lost 0 bases; unmatched junction nucleotides: 16. The CDR3 region is CASSPVTLTGKDSYEQYF. In DNA, the CDR3 is TGTGCCAGCAGTCCTGTAACCCTGACAGGGAAAGACTCCTACGAGCAGTACTTC.

V usage is TRBV6-5 and J usage is TRBJ1-1; D remains unclear. CDR1 is MNHEY and CDR2 is SVGAGI in the germline V gene. The CDR3 loop spans 13 amino acids. V was shortened by 6 bases and J by 5 bases, with 13 bases between the two germline ends. The CDR3 nucleotides are TGTGCCAGCAGCTACGAGGAGGCGACTGAAGCTTTCTTT. Translated, it gives CASSYEEATEAFF.

J is TRBJ1-5 and V is TRBV7-6, with 8 bases lining up with TRBD1. Looked up from germline, CDR1 is SGHVS and CDR2 is FNYEAQ. The CDR3 has 17 amino acids. V gave up 1 base and J gave up 7 bases; unmatched junction bases: 12. The CDR3 DNA reads TGTGCCAGCAGCTTAGGGGCCTCGACAGGGGCCGGGCAGCCCCAGCATTTT. Translating it yields CASSLGASTGAGQPQHF. Filled out from reference TRBV7-6 and TRBJ1-5, the complete variable domain reads GAGVSQSPRYKVTKRGQDVALRCDPISGHVSLYWYRQALGQGPEFLTYFNYEAQQDKSGLPNDRFSAERPEGSISTLTIQRTEQRDSAMYRCASSLGASTGAGQPQHFGDGTRLSIL.

V is TRBV24-1 and J is TRBJ2-5; D not resolved. Germline CDR1 is KGHDR and CDR2 is SFDVKD. The CDR3 runs to 13 residues. With 6 bases removed from V and 3 bases from J, the gap between germline ends came to 10 bases. This CDR3 is CATSQGFEETQYF. The DNA of the CDR3 is TGTGCCACCAGTCAAGGTTTTGAAGAGACCCAGTACTTC.

The CDR3, as DNA: TGTGCCAGTAGTATAGGGCCAGCCCACACTGAAGCTTTCTTT. Translated: CASSIGPAHTEAFF. The chain is built from TRBV19 and TRBJ1-1, with D unclear. The CDR3 has 14 amino acids. V was cut by 1 base and J by 3 bases, with 9 bases left in between. Germline CDR1 reads LNHDA; CDR2 reads SQIVND (reference sequence).

The J gene is TRBJ2-1, the V gene TRBV6-2 or TRBV6-3, with D perhaps TRBD2 (6 bases). The CDR3 has 15 residues. Germline V lookup: CDR1 MNHEY, CDR2 SVGEGT. V was trimmed by 6 bases and J by 6 bases, leaving 18 bases between them. The chain's CDR3 is CASSPGGGIRNEQFF. The CDR3 coding sequence is TGTGCCAGCAGCCCCGGTGGCGGGATTCGCAATGAGCAGTTCTTC.

The gene calls are TRBV6-5 and TRBJ2-7; 10 nucleotides agree with TRBD2. Unmatched junction bases numbered 11, after V lost 5 bases and J lost 7 bases. Germline V gives CDR1 MNHEY, CDR2 SVGAGI. This CDR3 is 15 amino acids long. The chain's CDR3 is CASSPSAGGPREQYF. Written as DNA, the CDR3 is TGTGCCAGCAGTCCCTCAGCGGGAGGGCCACGGGAGCAGTACTTC.

The chain couples TRBV6-5 to TRBJ2-7; TRBD2 aligns across 16 bases. The germline CDR1 and CDR2 sequences are MNHEY and SVGAGI. The CDR3 length is 15 residues. Trimming at V came to 5 bases and at J to 13 bases, leaving 11 bases not matched to a gene. The CDR3 is CASSPAGTSGRAVYF. The CDR3 coding sequence is TGTGCCAGCAGTCCAGCCGGGACTAGCGGGAGGGCCGTATACTTC.

The chain has TRBV7-3 and TRBJ1-2; 7 bases map to TRBD1. Germline CDR1 is SGHTA and CDR2 is FQGTGA. The junction had 8 bases not matched to a gene; V was cut back by 5 bases and J by 8 bases. CDR3 size: 13 residues. CDR3 nucleotides: TGTGCCAGCAGCGACAGGGCGGTAGGAGGCTACACCTTC. This sequence encodes CASSDRAVGGYTF.

The V and J genes are TRBV5-1 and TRBJ1-3; 8 bases agree with TRBD1. V gave up 4 bases and J gave up 0 bases; unmatched junction bases: 6. Per germline, CDR1 SGHRS and CDR2 YFSETQ. The CDR3 consists of 16 residues. The CDR3 is CASSRDRLGSGNTIYF. DNA for the CDR3: TGCGCCAGCAGCCGGGACAGGTTAGGCTCTGGAAACACCATATATTTT.

The DNA for the CDR3 is TGTGCCAGCAGCCCTCGGACTAGCGGGAGAGCAGATACGCAGTATTTT. Protein: CASSPRTSGRADTQYF. The chain employs TRBV3-1 (or the pseudogene TRBV3-2) and TRBJ2-3; TRBD2 matches 13 bases. CDR1 is LGHDT, CDR2 YNNKEL, per germline (reference sequence). The CDR3 sequence is 16 residues long. V trimming: 4 bases; J trimming: 4 bases; junction bases outside the gene matches: 5.

The rearrangement joins TRBV30 to TRBJ2-7; TRBD2 might be the D (6 bases). The CDR3 runs to 12 residues. V was cut by 3 bases and J by 7 bases, with 13 bases left in between. In germline, CDR1 is GTSNPN, CDR2 SVGIG (reference sequence). CDR3 loop: CAWRSGPGEQYF. In nucleotides, the CDR3 is TGTGCCTGGAGAAGCGGGCCGGGGGAGCAGTACTTC. Based on the CDR3 plus reference TRBV30 and TRBJ2-7, the full variable domain is SQTIHQWPATLVQPVGSPLSLECTVEGTSNPNLYWYRQAAGRGLQLLFYSVGIGQISSEVPQNLSASRPQDRQFILSSKKLLLSDSGFYLCAWRSGPGEQYFGPGTRLTVT.

The chain's CDR3 is CASSLGLYGEKLFF. The CDR3 DNA follows: TGCGCCAGCAGCTTGGGCCTGTACGGTGAAAAACTGTTTTTT. The rearrangement joins TRBV5-1 to TRBJ1-4; D uncertain. V was pared by 0 bases and J by 7 bases, with 10 bases between. The CDR3 is made up of 14 amino acids. Germline V gene lookup returns CDR1 SGHRS and CDR2 YFSETQ.

V and J are TRBV7-9 and TRBJ1-6, with D possibly TRBD1 on 5 matching bases. V was cut by 1 base and J by 6 bases, with 13 bases left in between. The CDR3 length is 16 residues. Germline lookup yields CDR1 SEHNR and CDR2 FQNEAQ (reference sequence). The CDR3 loop is CASSLVAGRINSPLHF. The CDR3 DNA reads as TGTGCCAGCAGCTTAGTCGCAGGGCGGATTAATTCACCCCTCCACTTT.

The chain combines TRBV27 with TRBJ2-1; TRBD2 aligns across 11 bases. The V segment lost 5 bases and the J segment 14 bases; nucleotides outside the gene matches: 8. This CDR3 region has 13 residues. The germline gives CDR1 MNHEY, CDR2 SMNVEV (reference sequence). The CDR3 sequence is CASSLGLAVRKFF. The CDR3 DNA reads TGTGCCAGCAGTCTGGGACTAGCGGTCCGTAAGTTCTTC.

V and J are TRBV6-5 and TRBJ1-3; a weak D match, TRBD1 (5 bases). This CDR3 is built from 14 residues. The V end lost 2 bases, the J end lost 5 bases, and 10 bases lay between the germline ends. Germline V CDR1 and CDR2: MNHEY, SVGAGI. As DNA, the CDR3 is TGTGCCAGCAGTTACGGGGGTGTGAGAAACACCATATATTTT. Its translation is CASSYGGVRNTIYF.

The genes are TRBV30 and TRBJ2-1; D gene uncertain. Trimming removed 3 bases from V and 8 bases from J, with 17 bases in between. The CDR3 contains 14 residues. The germline gives CDR1 GTSNPN, CDR2 SVGIG (reference sequence). The CDR3 nucleotides are TGTGCCTGGAGCGCCCGGACCCTATTCGATGAGCAGTTCTTC. Its protein is CAWSARTLFDEQFF.

The chain joins TRBV11-2 to TRBJ2-1, with a tentative D call TRBD2 (5 bases). CDR1 and CDR2 from the germline V gene are SGHAT and FQNNGV. Trimming cost V 4 bases and J 2 bases, with 12 bases left between them. This CDR3 has 15 residues. DNA of the CDR3: TGTGCCAGCAGCTCCTCCGGGATTACCTACAATGAGCAGTTCTTC. Amino acids: CASSSSGITYNEQFF.

The J gene is TRBJ2-1, the V gene TRBV19; D is undetermined. The V gene's germline CDR1 is LNHDA and CDR2 SQIVND (reference sequence). Trimming shortened V by 4 bases and J by 7 bases, and 8 bases separated the two germline ends. The CDR3 spans 12 residues. The CDR3 region has the DNA TGTGCCAGTAGTACAGTCCTGAATGAGCAGTTCTTC. Its protein product is CASSTVLNEQFF.